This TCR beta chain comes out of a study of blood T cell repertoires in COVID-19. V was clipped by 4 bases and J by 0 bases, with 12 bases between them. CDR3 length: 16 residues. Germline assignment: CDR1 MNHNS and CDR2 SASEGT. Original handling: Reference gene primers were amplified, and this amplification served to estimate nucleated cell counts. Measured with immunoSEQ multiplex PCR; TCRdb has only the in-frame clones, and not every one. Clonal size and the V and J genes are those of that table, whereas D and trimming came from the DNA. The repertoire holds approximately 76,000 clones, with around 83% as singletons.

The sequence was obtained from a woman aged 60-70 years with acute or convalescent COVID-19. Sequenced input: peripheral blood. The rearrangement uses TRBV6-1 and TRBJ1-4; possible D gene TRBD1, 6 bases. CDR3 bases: TGTGCCAGCAGTGGGGGACAAACTGCAACTAATGAAAAACTGTTTTTT. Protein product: CASSGGQTATNEKLFF.